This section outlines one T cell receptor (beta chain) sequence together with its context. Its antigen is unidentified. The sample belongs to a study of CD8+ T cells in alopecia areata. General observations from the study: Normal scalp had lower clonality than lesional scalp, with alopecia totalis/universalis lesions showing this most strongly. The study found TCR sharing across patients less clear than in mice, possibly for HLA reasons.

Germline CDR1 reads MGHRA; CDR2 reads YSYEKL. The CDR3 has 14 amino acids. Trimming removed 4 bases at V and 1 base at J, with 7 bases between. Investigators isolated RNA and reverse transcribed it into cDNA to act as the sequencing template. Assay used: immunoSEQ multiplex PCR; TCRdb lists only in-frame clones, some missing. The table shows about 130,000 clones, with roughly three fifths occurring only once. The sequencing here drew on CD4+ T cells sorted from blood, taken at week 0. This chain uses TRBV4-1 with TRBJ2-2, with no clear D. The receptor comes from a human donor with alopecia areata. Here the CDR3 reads CASSLGMNTGELFF. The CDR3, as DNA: TGCGCCAGCAGCCTAGGGATGAACACCGGGGAGCTGTTTTTT.